The 13 T cell receptor beta chains in this list originate from one sample, sequenced in a study of T cells after yellow fever vaccination. A single record per CDR3 protein comes from TCRdb applying MiXCR to the 5' RACE reads. The data contain more than 200,000 distinct CDR3 sequences, around 3.5% of them singletons. The sequenced sample was PBMCs, obtained 15 days after the yellow fever booster vaccination. Every receptor here comes from a man younger than 30 who received the YFV17D yellow fever vaccine.

The chain recombines TRBV4-3 with TRBJ1-1; D is ambiguous. The CDR3 is 14 residues long. Germline values: CDR1 LGHNA, CDR2 YSLEER. V dropped 1 base and J dropped 5 bases, with 11 bases sitting between them. In DNA form, the CDR3 reads TGCGCCAGCAGCCAAGGACGGTTAACGACTGAAGCTTTCTTT. Its protein is CASSQGRLTTEAFF.

This clonotype was observed many times. The rearrangement uses TRBV6-2 or TRBV6-3 and TRBJ2-3, with D perhaps matching TRBD2 (5 bases). Looked up from germline, CDR1 is MNHEY and CDR2 is SVGEGT. The CDR3 is 16 amino acids. Trimming left V 0 bases short and J 0 bases short, with 10 bases between. CDR3 region: CASSYSRTSSTDTQYF. The CDR3, as DNA: TGTGCCAGCAGTTACTCGAGGACTTCTAGCACAGATACGCAGTATTTT.

This chain joins TRBV28 and TRBJ2-5; 7 bases line up with TRBD1. J was trimmed by 3 bases and V by 7 bases; bases with no gene match: 5. This CDR3 contains 13 residues. The V gene's germline CDR1 is MDHEN and CDR2 SYDVKM. The CDR3 sequence: CASIEGQKETQYF. The CDR3, as DNA: TGTGCCAGCATCGAGGGACAGAAAGAGACCCAGTACTTC.

This clonotype was detected many times. The CDR3 region is CAISERGLAGEEQYV. DNA for the CDR3: TGTGCCATCAGTGAGAGGGGACTAGCGGGGGAAGAGCAGTACGTC. J is TRBJ2-7 and V is TRBV10-3, with 14 bases identical to TRBD2. CDR1 is ENHRY, CDR2 SYGVKD, per germline. The CDR3 loop spans 15 amino acids. Trimming at V came to 2 bases and at J to 7 bases, leaving 4 bases not matched to a gene.

This clonotype was counted at least ten times. The chain uses TRBV5-1 and TRBJ2-5, with 7 bases that match TRBD2. Unmatched junction bases numbered 5, after V lost 0 bases and J lost 3 bases. The CDR3 is 15 residues long. Germline V gives CDR1 SGHRS, CDR2 YFSETQ. The CDR3 here is CASSLAGLVKETQYF. In nucleotides, the CDR3 is TGCGCCAGCAGCTTGGCCGGACTAGTAAAAGAGACCCAGTACTTC. The full variable domain, in which reference TRBV5-1 and TRBJ2-5 provide the parts outside the CDR3, is KAGVTQTPRYLIKTRGQQVTLSCSPISGHRSVSWYQQTPGQGLQFLFEYFSETQRNKGNFPGRFSGRQFSNSRSEMNVSTLELGDSALYLCASSLAGLVKETQYFGPGTRLLVL.

This clonotype was counted at least ten times. J is TRBJ2-1 and V is TRBV6-2 or TRBV6-3; D gene ambiguous. The CDR3 loop spans 11 amino acids. The V gene lost 6 bases and the J gene lost 4 bases, with 4 bases spanning the gap. Germline CDR1 is MNHEY and CDR2 is SVGEGT. This CDR3 reads CASRRYNEQFF. CDR3 in DNA: TGTGCCAGCAGGCGATACAATGAGCAGTTCTTC.

This clonotype appeared many times. V gene TRBV4-1 combines with J gene TRBJ2-1, with 7 bases aligning to TRBD1. The CDR3 consists of 14 residues. V dropped 2 bases and J dropped 7; count of bases not matched to a gene: 5. From germline, CDR1 is MGHRA and CDR2 YSYEKL. Written as DNA, the CDR3 is TGCGCCAGCAGCCAAACACAGGGGTTGAATGAGCAGTTCTTC. Amino acid sequence: CASSQTQGLNEQFF.

This clonotype was counted many times. This chain connects TRBV12-3 or TRBV12-4 to TRBJ1-6; D perhaps matches TRBD1 (6 bases). The length of the CDR3 is 13 residues. The germline V and J ends were trimmed by 5 bases and 8 bases, with 10 bases remaining between them. DNA for the CDR3: TGTGCCAGCAGTGGACAGTCGGATTCACCCCTCCACTTT. This gives the protein CASSGQSDSPLHF.

This clonotype has at least ten counts. Here the CDR3 DNA reads TGTGCCAGCAGCCCCGACAGTCCAGGTGAAGCTTTCTTT. Translating it yields CASSPDSPGEAFF. V is TRBV5-4 and J is TRBJ1-1, with D possibly being TRBD1 (5 bases). Trimming removed 4 bases at V and 7 bases at J, with 14 bases between. Looked up from germline, CDR1 is SGHNT and CDR2 is YYREEE (reference sequence). The CDR3 length is 13 residues.

There are many counts of this clonotype. V gene TRBV20-1 combines with J gene TRBJ2-5; D unresolved. The CDR3 runs to 10 residues. Per germline, CDR1 DFQATT and CDR2 SNEGSKA (reference sequence). Trimming shortened V by 0 bases and J by 5 bases, and 1 base separated the two germline ends. CDR3 residues: CSARDETQYF. The CDR3 coding sequence is TGCAGTGCTAGAGATGAGACCCAGTACTTC.

This clonotype was counted many times. The rearrangement links TRBV2 to TRBJ1-2, with D unresolved. The CDR3 runs to 10 residues. Germline V gene lookup returns CDR1 SNHLY and CDR2 FYNNEI. V was shortened by 10 bases and J by 4 bases, with 7 bases between the two germline ends. The CDR3 DNA sequence: TGTGCCATGACAAGCTATGGCTACACCTTC. Encoded protein: CAMTSYGYTF.

At least ten counts were recorded for this clonotype. The rearrangement links TRBV20-1 to TRBJ1-4; D remains ambiguous. This CDR3 has 12 residues. Germline CDR1 DFQATT, CDR2 SNEGSKA (reference sequence). CDR3 DNA sequence: TGCAGGAGACCCGCTCGGGGTGAAAAACTGTTTTTT. Residues: CRRPARGEKLFF.

As concerns this clonotype: A much bigger clone sits one base away, suggesting this may be a read error. This sequence joins TRBV9 and TRBJ2-4; D is uncertain. CDR1 is SGDLS and CDR2 is YYNGEE in the germline V gene. The CDR3 consists of 14 residues. V was trimmed by 3 bases and J by 4 bases, leaving 11 bases between them. The CDR3 reads CASSGGPVKNIQYF. The CDR3 DNA reads TGTGCCAGCAGCGGAGGCCCTGTAAAAAACATTCAGTACTTC.